The next 16 T cell receptor beta chains were all read from a single sample in a study of T cell responses to AZD1222 COVID-19 vaccine. Some clones are missing from TCRdb's copy, which holds only in-frame ones; the method was immunoSEQ multiplex PCR. The table has about 94,000 clones, approximately 87% seen once. This material consisted of peripheral blood, taken 28 days after the second AZD1222 dose. These receptors came from an adult who received the AZD1222 COVID-19 vaccine.

The chain couples TRBV5-1 to TRBJ1-2; perhaps TRBD1 as D (5 bases). Germline V gene sequence: CDR1 SGHRS, CDR2 YFSETQ. The CDR3 has 15 amino acids. Trimming removed 1 base from V and 5 bases from J, with 15 bases in between. CDR3 nucleotides: TGCGCCAGCAGCTTGAATGCGGGGGTAATTTATGGCTACACCTTC. The encoded protein is CASSLNAGVIYGYTF.

The chain recombines TRBV2 with TRBJ2-7, with TRBD2 identical over 7 bases. CDR1 SNHLY and CDR2 FYNNEI come from the germline V gene. V was pared by 7 bases and J by 2 bases, with 5 bases of the junction left unmatched. There are 13 residues in the CDR3. The DNA for the CDR3 is TGTGCCAGCAAAGGGCGGGGGACCTACGAGCAGTACTTC. Translating gives CASKGRGTYEQYF.

A single count supports this clone. This sequence joins TRBV28 and TRBJ2-5; D unclear. Trimming took off 6 bases at V and 4 bases at J, with 15 bases between the two ends. This CDR3 has 14 amino acids. Germline-derived CDR1 and CDR2 are MDHEN and SYDVKM. As DNA, the CDR3 is TGTGCCAGCAGCGAACTCACGATGCCAGAGACCCAGTACTTC. It codes for CASSELTMPETQYF.

The chain carries TRBV6-5 and TRBJ2-7; D uncertain. The germline V and J ends were trimmed by 3 bases and 5 bases, with 20 bases remaining between them. Germline CDR1 and CDR2: MNHEY and SVGAGI. This CDR3 has 16 residues. CDR3 sequence: CASSYAAGLPLNEQYF. DNA for the CDR3: TGTGCCAGCAGTTATGCGGCCGGGCTACCGCTCAACGAGCAGTACTTC.

The chain carries TRBV6-5 and TRBJ2-1, with D perhaps TRBD2 (5 bases). Germline lookup yields CDR1 MNHEY and CDR2 SVGAGI. The V end lost 7 bases, the J end lost 7 bases, and 11 bases lay between the germline ends. CDR3 length: 12 residues. The CDR3 bases are TGTGCCAGCATGGCTAGCCGTAATGAGCAGTTCTTC. It is translated as CASMASRNEQFF.

The chain employs TRBV29-1 and TRBJ1-1; 7 bases are shared with TRBD1. This CDR3 has 13 amino acids. Germline CDR1 is SQVTM and CDR2 is ANQGSEA. With 5 bases clipped from V and 14 bases from J, the junction kept 17 bases outside the gene matches. The CDR3 loop reads CSVSQGGQSYRFF. For the CDR3, the DNA is TGCAGCGTTTCCCAGGGGGGTCAGTCTTATAGATTCTTT.

The chain combines TRBV10-1 with TRBJ1-2; TRBD1 matches 9 bases. The CDR3 extends over 14 amino acids. Looked up from germline, CDR1 is WNHNN and CDR2 is SYGVQD (reference sequence). The V segment lost 3 bases and the J segment 6 bases; nucleotides outside the gene matches: 5. The CDR3 region is CASSERGTGHGYTF. The CDR3 DNA reads as TGCGCCAGCAGTGAACGTGGGACAGGGCATGGCTACACCTTC.

This rearrangement joins TRBV29-1 to TRBJ1-6; D is unresolved. This CDR3 has 13 residues. Germline V lookup: CDR1 SQVTM, CDR2 ANQGSEA. V was cut by 4 bases and J by 0 bases, with 4 bases left in between. The CDR3 region has the DNA TGCAGCGTTGCGGGCTCCTATAATTCACCCCTCCACTTT. Protein product: CSVAGSYNSPLHF.

CDR3 DNA: TGTGCCTGGAGTCGTCGGTCGAACATTCAGTACTTC. This sequence encodes CAWSRRSNIQYF. The chain uses TRBV30 and TRBJ2-4; D call uncertain. The length of the CDR3 is 12 residues. CDR1 is GTSNPN, CDR2 SVGIG, per germline (reference sequence). V shed 2 bases and J shed 7 bases, with 9 bases lying between them.

The chain employs TRBV7-2 and TRBJ1-1; 9 bases are shared with TRBD1. J was trimmed by 1 base and V by 5 bases; bases with no gene match: 8. CDR3 size: 16 residues. Germline V gene data show CDR1 as SGHTA and CDR2 as FQGNSA. As DNA, the CDR3 is TGTGCCAGCAGCCTCTGGACAGGGGAGGGGAACACTGAAGCTTTCTTT. The encoded protein is CASSLWTGEGNTEAFF.

The rearrangement joins TRBV7-3 to TRBJ1-2, with 9 bases aligning to TRBD1. V shed 5 bases, J shed 5 bases, and the junction held 6 bases outside the gene matches. The CDR3 sequence is 14 residues long. Germline V lookup: CDR1 SGHTA, CDR2 FQGTGA. The CDR3 sequence is CASSAPGTGYGYTF. CDR3 sequence (DNA): TGTGCCAGCAGCGCACCCGGGACAGGGTATGGCTACACCTTC.

The CDR3 region has the DNA TGTGCCAGCAGTGACGCCAGGGCCGGAGATACGCAGTATTTT. Its protein product is CASSDARAGDTQYF. The rearrangement links TRBV6-4 to TRBJ2-3; the D gene is possibly TRBD1 (5 bases). From germline, CDR1 is MRHNA and CDR2 SNTAGT. V was cut by 2 bases and J by 5 bases, with 11 bases left in between. The CDR3 loop spans 14 amino acids.

CDR3 amino acids: CASSSPLFYGYTF. CDR3 sequence (DNA): TGTGCCAGCAGCTCCCCATTGTTCTATGGCTACACCTTC. V is TRBV7-2 and J is TRBJ1-2; D not certain. V was clipped by 4 bases and J by 4 bases, with 10 bases between them. Germline V gene lookup returns CDR1 SGHTA and CDR2 FQGNSA. This CDR3 comprises 13 residues.

The chain recombines TRBV5-1 with TRBJ1-5; maybe TRBD1 (5 bases). The V gene lost 3 bases and the J gene lost 1 base, with 17 bases spanning the gap. The CDR3 sequence is 17 residues long. Germline loops: CDR1 SGHRS, CDR2 YFSETQ. The CDR3 DNA reads as TGCGCCAGCAGCTGCCATCGACAGCTACCAAGCAATCAGCCCCAGCATTTT. Translation: CASSCHRQLPSNQPQHF.

In regard to this clone: Germline and junction disagree at one end, which may indicate a read error. V and J are TRBV27 and TRBJ1-2; 7 nucleotides line up with TRBD1. Germline assignment: CDR1 MNHEY and CDR2 SMNVEV (reference sequence). The CDR3 has 14 amino acids. CDR3 sequence (DNA): TGTGCCAGCAGTCTATCGGGGACAGCCTATGGCTACACCTTC. Translating gives CASSLSGTAYGYTF.

The chain employs TRBV5-4 and TRBJ2-7, with 8 bases lining up with TRBD1. Looked up from germline, CDR1 is SGHNT and CDR2 is YYREEE (reference sequence). The CDR3 consists of 17 residues. The V and J ends lost 0 bases and 3 bases, in that order; junction bases with no gene match: 11. CDR3 DNA: TGTGCCAGCAGCTTGGCCTTGGGGACAGGCAGAAGCTACGAGCAGTACTTC. Protein sequence: CASSLALGTGRSYEQYF.